A selection of T cell receptor beta chains follows, all from one sample in a study of T cell responses to AZD1222 COVID-19 vaccine. Only in-frame clones appear in the TCRdb table, and some are missing; sequencing was by immunoSEQ multiplex PCR. This table holds about 120,000 clones, 75% to 90% found once. Sequences were derived from peripheral blood, sampled 28 days after the second AZD1222 dose. Source of these receptors: an adult who received the AZD1222 COVID-19 vaccine. Each CDR3 is given with its conserved first and last residue. Each record gives: J gene, clone size, V gene, D gene, CDR3 DNA, CDR3 protein. A D gene is named only where the DNA matches it firmly. Size values are once, few and many counts, or a class for expanded clones, and some rows have none.

TRBJ1-2 . TRBV28 TRBD1 TGTGCCAGCAGACCGGGACAGGGATTAGTAAGCTACACCTTC CASRPGQGLVSYTF
TRBJ2-5 . TRBV24-1 . TGTGCCACCAGTGACTCCCTCGGGGGTGGGGAGACCCAGTACTTC CATSDSLGGGETQYF
TRBJ2-2 few TRBV3-1/TRBV3-2 TRBD1 TGTGCCAGCACCAGACAGGGGGTTGCCGGGGAGCTGTTTTTT CASTRQGVAGELFF
TRBJ2-7 . TRBV24-1 . TGTGCCACCCTGGGGCGGGGGCAGTCCTACGAGCAGTACTTC CATLGRGQSYEQYF
TRBJ1-3 . TRBV11-2 . TGTGCCAGCAGCGGCGAAGGAAACACCATATATTTT CASSGEGNTIYF
TRBJ2-7 . TRBV4-1 TRBD1 TGCGCCAGCAGCCGTCCCGGGACAGGGAGGGAGCAGTACTTC CASSRPGTGREQYF
TRBJ2-5 . TRBV9 . TGTGCCAGCAGCGTAGAGGGTTACAGGGCAGAGACCCAGTACTTC CASSVEGYRAETQYF
TRBJ2-1 . TRBV6-4 . TGTGCCAGCAGTCTAGATGCTTCCTACAATGAGCAGTTCTTC CASSLDASYNEQFF
TRBJ2-7 once TRBV27 . TGTGCCGCCGGAGGGCAGGAAGGCTACGAGCAGTACTTC CAAGGQEGYEQYF
TRBJ1-1 once TRBV2 . TGTGCCAGCAGCGGGGGAGGCACTGAAGCTTTCTTT CASSGGGTEAFF
TRBJ1-4 . TRBV19 . TGTGCCAGTAGTACCGGGGACACCTCCCTCGAAAAACTGTTTTTT CASSTGDTSLEKLFF
TRBJ2-3 . TRBV28 . TGTGCCAGCAGTTTAAGGGGCTTGAACACAGATACGCAGTATTTT CASSLRGLNTDTQYF
TRBJ2-1 . TRBV5-1 . TGCGCCAGCAGCTTGGTAAAGGCCCCTGAGCAGTTCTTC CASSLVKAPEQFF
TRBJ2-2 . TRBV25-1 . TGTGCCAGCAGGGGAGAGGGGTCCTCTCCTAGAACCGGGGAGCTGTTTTTT CASRGEGSSPRTGELFF
TRBJ2-7 . TRBV27 . TGTGCCAGCACCACAGCGGGTTACGAGCAGTACTTC CASTTAGYEQYF
TRBJ2-3 . TRBV18 . TGTGCCAGCTCACCACCGGCTAGTCCAGATACGCAGTATTTT CASSPPASPDTQYF
TRBJ1-1 . TRBV25-1 . TGTGCCAGCGGGAGTCAGCTTGGGAACACTGAAGCTTTCTTT CASGSQLGNTEAFF
TRBJ2-4 . TRBV18 TRBD1 TGTGCCAGCTCACCAGGGGTGATATATACAGGGGCGAACATTCAGTACTTC CASSPGVIYTGANIQYF
TRBJ2-7 . TRBV9 . TGTGCCAGCGGCAGGAACAGCTACGAGCAGTACTTC CASGRNSYEQYF
TRBJ1-1 . TRBV29-1 . TGCAGCGTTGAAGGGGGCCAGCGCACTGAAGCTTTCTTT CSVEGGQRTEAFF
TRBJ2-7 . TRBV27 TRBD2 TGTGCCAGCAGTTTTTGGGGAGGGCCCCACGAGCAGTACTTC CASSFWGGPHEQYF
TRBJ1-1 . TRBV19 . TGTGCCAGTACCATGGGTTCAGGGAACACTGAAGCTTTCTTT CASTMGSGNTEAFF
TRBJ2-5 . TRBV3-1/TRBV3-2 TRBD2 TGTGCCAGCGGACTAGCGGGGGGGAAAGAGACCCAGTACTTC CASGLAGGKETQYF
TRBJ2-2 . TRBV7-2 TRBD2 TGTGCCAGCTCACGCTACGGGGGGGACACCGGGGAGCTGTTTTTT CASSRYGGDTGELFF
TRBJ2-3 . TRBV21-1 . TGTGCCAGCAGCAAAATTGGGCCTGCAGATACGCAGTATTTT CASSKIGPADTQYF
TRBJ2-3 . TRBV7-9 . TGTGCCTCCTCCGCGCCGGGGACAACAGATACGCAGTATTTT CASSAPGTTDTQYF
TRBJ1-5 . TRBV28 . TGTGCCAGCAGAATAAGAGCACGGGGGAACAATCAGCCCCAGCATTTT CASRIRARGNNQPQHF
TRBJ1-2 . TRBV6-1 . TGTGCCAGCAGTGAACACAGGGACGACTATGATGGCTACACCTTC CASSEHRDDYDGYTF
TRBJ2-2 . TRBV11-3 . TGTGCCAGCAGCTTAAGGTCCGGCAGGGGGAACACCGGGGAGCTGTTTTTT CASSLRSGRGNTGELFF
TRBJ1-5 . TRBV19 . TGTGCCAGTAGTTCCAGCCTACAGGCGTATCAGCCCCAGCATTTT CASSSSLQAYQPQHF
TRBJ1-2 . TRBV25-1 . TGTGCCAGCAGTGAATTTCCCGAGTTTGGCTACACCTTC CASSEFPEFGYTF
TRBJ2-5 . TRBV6-5 . TGTGCCAGCAGCATCTACGTCGGAGAGACCCAGTACTTC CASSIYVGETQYF
TRBJ2-3 . TRBV4-1 TRBD2 TGCGCCAGCAGCCAATTGGGACTAGCGGGGGGTCAAACTAGCACAGATACGCAGTATTTT CASSQLGLAGGQTSTDTQYF
TRBJ2-1 . TRBV18 . TGTGCCAGCTTGTCTAGCGATCGCAATGAGCAGTTCTTC CASLSSDRNEQFF
TRBJ2-7 once TRBV30 TRBD1 TGTGCCTGGAGTGGGGTATCTGGGACAGGTGGATACGAGCAGTACTTC CAWSGVSGTGGYEQYF
TRBJ2-3 . TRBV5-1 . TGCGCCAGCAGCTTGGAGTCCGGGACGAACACAGATACGCAGTATTTT CASSLESGTNTDTQYF
TRBJ2-3 . TRBV6-4 TRBD2 TGTGCCAGCAGTGCTAGCGGGAGTTCAGATACGCAGTATTTT CASSASGSSDTQYF
TRBJ1-2 . TRBV19 TRBD1 TGTGCCAGTAGTATGGTGACAGGGGCTTTTTATGGCTACACCTTC CASSMVTGAFYGYTF
TRBJ2-5 . TRBV11-3 . TGTGCCAGCAGCTTACAGACCAATGGGCAAGAGACCCAGTACTTC CASSLQTNGQETQYF
TRBJ1-2 . TRBV4-3 TRBD1 TGCGCCAGCAGCCAAGCCGGGACAGGGAACTATGGCTACACCTTC CASSQAGTGNYGYTF
TRBJ1-1 . TRBV4-1 . TGCGCCACCGGTTGGAACACTGAAGCTTTCTTT CATGWNTEAFF
TRBJ2-7 . TRBV7-3 TRBD1 TGTGCCAGCAGCTTAACGTTTACAGGGGTCGACGAGCAGTACTTC CASSLTFTGVDEQYF
TRBJ1-1 . TRBV5-1 . TGCGCCAGCAGCGAGCCGAACACTGAAGCTTTCTTT CASSEPNTEAFF
TRBJ2-7 . TRBV11-3 . TGTGCCAGCAGCTTAGCAAGAAAGGGGGAACGCGAGCAGTACTTC CASSLARKGEREQYF
TRBJ1-2 . TRBV3-1/TRBV3-2 TRBD1 TGTGCCAGCAGCCAATCCCACAGGGGTGGCTACACCTTC CASSQSHRGGYTF
TRBJ1-1 . TRBV27 TRBD1 TGTGCCAGCAGTTTATTCCCCTCGACCAGGGGGCAAGGGACTGAAGCTTTCTTT CASSLFPSTRGQGTEAFF
TRBJ1-4 . TRBV3-1/TRBV3-2 . TGTGCCAGCAGAGGGGGGTATGAAAAACTGTTTTTT CASRGGYEKLFF
TRBJ1-2 . TRBV11-2 . TGTGCCAGCAGCCCGGAAAGCCAGATGATGGGCTACACCTTC CASSPESQMMGYTF
TRBJ2-1 . TRBV5-4 . TGTGCCAGCAGCTTGGCCCAGGGGGGAGGGCCGCACAATGAGCAGTTCTTC CASSLAQGGGPHNEQFF